This paragraph covers one T cell receptor (beta chain) sequence. The target antigen is unknown. In TCRdb, the 5' RACE reads were re-called with MiXCR into one record per CDR3 protein. The table shows roughly 170,000 distinct CDR3 sequences, with over 20% occurring only once. This record comes from a study of T-cell memory formation after mild COVID-19. Study-wide background: Among the donors, TCR clusters were largely specific to each donor.

Germline-derived CDR1 and CDR2 are LNHDA and SQIVND (reference sequence). V gave up 10 bases and J gave up 4 bases, with 17 bases separating them. The CDR3 extends over 14 amino acids. Study-level points and caveats: Pre-infection memory already had some responding clones, implying cross-reactive memory joined. CD4+ contracting clones lay mainly in CM and EM, CD8+ ones in EMRA. CD4/CD8 balance held among clones contracting day 15 to 85, and later expanders leaned CD4+.

The clonotype comes from an adult woman who had mild COVID-19 (a few samples of this study predate the infection). Cell type and time point are not known. The chain employs TRBV19 and TRBJ1-5, with D maybe TRBD1 (6 bases). The sequenced sample was PBMCs or a T cell subset sorted from them (not recorded which). CDR3 in amino acids: CATLDSSPNQPQHF. The CDR3 DNA follows: TGTGCCACCTTGGACAGCTCCCCAAATCAGCCCCAGCATTTT. Full variable domain (missing parts from reference TRBV19 and TRBJ1-5): DGGITQSPKYLFRKEGQNVTLSCEQNLNHDAMYWYRQDPGQGLRLIYYSQIVNDFQKGDIAEGYSVSREKKESFPLTVTSAQKNPTAFYLCATLDSSPNQPQHFGDGTRLSIL.